The source of this T cell receptor (beta chain) is a study of blood T cells in healthy people across ages. Across the study: Template switching caught about one barcoded beta molecule for each two T cells.

The CDR3 contains 13 residues. CDR1 and CDR2 (germline): SGHRS, YFSETQ. General observations from the study: No conclusive comparison of naive versus antigen-experienced cells was possible with unsorted PBMCs. Age showed a roughly linear inverse relationship with TCR beta diversity per million T cells.

The sample holds many counts of this clonotype. Antigen unknown. With a J-beta primer mix and a sample-barcoded 5' primer, a second PCR ran 7 to 11 cycles. Each cDNA molecule carried a tag from a template-switch adaptor that contained 12 random nucleotides. From the 5' RACE reads, TCRdb called clonotypes with MiXCR, one entry per CDR3 protein. The sample has 1.5 million to 2 million distinct CDR3 sequences; about 35% are singletons. The V call is TRBV5-1, the J call TRBJ2-3; tentative D call: TRBD1 (6 bases). The sequenced sample consisted of blood. The clonotype comes from a woman aged 25 to 39 in good health. CDR3: CAGAASGTDTQYF. The CDR3 nucleotides are TGCGCGGGGGCGGCCTCTGGCACAGATACGCAGTATTTT.